This TCR beta chain was recovered during a study of blood T cell repertoires in COVID-19. Membership in each cohort depended on participant-reported clinical history. Repertoires were generated with immunoSEQ multiplex PCR, while TCRdb's copy carries only in-frame clones and drops some. The table records hundreds of thousands of clones, roughly nine tenths of them present only once. The CDR3 contains 13 residues. V lost 6 bases, J lost 4 bases, and 12 bases lay in between. This clonotype was sampled from a man younger than 35 who had recovered from COVID-19. The rearrangement links TRBV12-3 or TRBV12-4 to TRBJ1-1, with D uncertain. Sequencing was done on a sample of PBMCs or T cells enriched from blood (not recorded which). CDR3 sequence: CASRLHGGTEAFF. The CDR3 region has the DNA TGTGCCAGCAGATTACACGGCGGCACTGAAGCTTTCTTT.